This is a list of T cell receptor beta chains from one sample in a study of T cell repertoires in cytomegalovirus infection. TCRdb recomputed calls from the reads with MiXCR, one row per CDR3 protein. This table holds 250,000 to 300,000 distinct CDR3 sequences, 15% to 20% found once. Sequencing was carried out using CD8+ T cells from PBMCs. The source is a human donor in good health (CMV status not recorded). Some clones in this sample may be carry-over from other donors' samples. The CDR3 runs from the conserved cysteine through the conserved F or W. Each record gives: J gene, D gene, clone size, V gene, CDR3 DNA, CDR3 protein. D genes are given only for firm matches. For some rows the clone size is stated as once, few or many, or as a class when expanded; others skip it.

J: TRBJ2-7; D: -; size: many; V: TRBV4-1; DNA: TGCGCCAGCAGCCAAGATACTCAGGGTTACGAGCAGTACTTC; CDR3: CASSQDTQGYEQYF
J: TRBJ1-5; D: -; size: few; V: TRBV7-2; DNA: TGTGCCAGCAGCGAAGACACGAGAAGCAATCAGCCCCAGCATTTT; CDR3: CASSEDTRSNQPQHF
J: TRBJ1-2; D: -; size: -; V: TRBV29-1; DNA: TGCAGCGCGTTACACTATGGCTACACCTTC; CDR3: CSALHYGYTF
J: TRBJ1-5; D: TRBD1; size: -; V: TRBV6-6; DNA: TGTGCCAGCAGTTACACCACCGGGACAGCTTCCAATCAGCCCCAGCATTTT; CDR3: CASSYTTGTASNQPQHF
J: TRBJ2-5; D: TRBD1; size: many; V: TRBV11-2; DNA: TGTGCCAGCAGCCTGACAGGGGGCGGGCAAGAGACCCAGTACTTC; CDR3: CASSLTGGGQETQYF
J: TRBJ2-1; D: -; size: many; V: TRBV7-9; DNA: TGTGCCAGCAGCTTAGGGACCGGGGGATCCCGGAATGAGCAGTTCTTC; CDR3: CASSLGTGGSRNEQFF
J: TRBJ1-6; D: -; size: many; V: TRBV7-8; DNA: TGTGCCAGCAGCTTAGGCTCCTTGCAGGTGTCACCCCTCCACTTT; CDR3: CASSLGSLQVSPLHF
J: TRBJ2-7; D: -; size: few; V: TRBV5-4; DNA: TGTGCCAGCAGCTTGGGCGCCAGGGGAAGTTCCGAGCAGTACTTC; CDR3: CASSLGARGSSEQYF
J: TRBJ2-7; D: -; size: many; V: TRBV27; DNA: TGTGCCAGCAGCTACTCAGGAATAGGCTACGAGCAGTACTTC; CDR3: CASSYSGIGYEQYF
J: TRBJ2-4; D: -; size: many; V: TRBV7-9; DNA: TGTGCCAGCAGCTTAGGGCTGAGGGTAGCCAAAAACATTCAGTACTTC; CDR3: CASSLGLRVAKNIQYF
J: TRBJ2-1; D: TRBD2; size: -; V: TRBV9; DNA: TGTGCCAGCAGCGGACCGACTAGCGGGGGGCCGAGACCCTACAATGAGCAGTTCTTC; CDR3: CASSGPTSGGPRPYNEQFF
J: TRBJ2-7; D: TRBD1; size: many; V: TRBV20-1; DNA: TGCAGTGCTAGAACTCTAGACAGGGGAGAAGTATACGAGCAGTACTTC; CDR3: CSARTLDRGEVYEQYF
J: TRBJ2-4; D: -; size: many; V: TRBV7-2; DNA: TGTGCCAGCAGCTTAGCGTTGGGGTTTGTTGCCAAAAACATTCAGTACTTC; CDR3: CASSLALGFVAKNIQYF
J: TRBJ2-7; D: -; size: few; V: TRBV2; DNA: TGTGCCAGCAGTGAGGCCTTTGGACAGACCTACGAGCAGTACTTC; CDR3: CASSEAFGQTYEQYF
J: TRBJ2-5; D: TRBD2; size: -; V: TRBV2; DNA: TGTGCCAGCAGTGAAACCCTAGCGGGGGGTCAAGAGACCCAGTACTTC; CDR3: CASSETLAGGQETQYF
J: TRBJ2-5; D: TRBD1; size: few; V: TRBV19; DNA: TGTGCCAGTAGTATAGACCACAGGGGATTACCGGAGACCCAGTACTTC; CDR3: CASSIDHRGLPETQYF
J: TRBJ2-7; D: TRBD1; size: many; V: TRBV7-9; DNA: TGTGCCAGCAGCTACCGGCCGGGACAGATCTACGAGCAGTACTTC; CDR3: CASSYRPGQIYEQYF
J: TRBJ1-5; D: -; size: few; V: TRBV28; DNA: TGTGCCAGCAGTTTCCCAGGCACTCAGCCCCAGCATTTT; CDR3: CASSFPGTQPQHF
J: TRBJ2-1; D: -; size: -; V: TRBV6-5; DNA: TGTGCCAGCAGTTACTCGCGGGGGCCACACAATGAGCAGTTCTTC; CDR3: CASSYSRGPHNEQFF
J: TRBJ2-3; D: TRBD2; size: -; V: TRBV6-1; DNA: TGTGCCAGCAGCTGGACTAGCGGGGGGACCACAGATACGCAGTATTTT; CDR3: CASSWTSGGTTDTQYF
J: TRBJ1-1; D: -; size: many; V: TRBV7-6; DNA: TGTGCCAGCAGCTTAGGATCGGGTGGGAACAGCTTATTCACTGAAGCTTTCTTT; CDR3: CASSLGSGGNSLFTEAFF
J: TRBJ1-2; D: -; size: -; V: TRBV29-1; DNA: TGCAGCGTTGAACAAACAACAGGCAAAGATCCCTATGGCTACACCTTC; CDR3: CSVEQTTGKDPYGYTF
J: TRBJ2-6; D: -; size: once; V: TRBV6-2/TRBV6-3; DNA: TGTGCCAGCAGTTACTCGGAAGCCTCTGGGGCCAACGTCCTGACTTTC; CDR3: CASSYSEASGANVLTF
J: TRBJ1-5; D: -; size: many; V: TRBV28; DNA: TGTGCCAGCAGTTTCACGGTCCAGCAGCCCCAGCATTTT; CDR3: CASSFTVQQPQHF
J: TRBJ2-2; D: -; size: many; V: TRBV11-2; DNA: TGTGCCAGCAGCTTAAAGGGGGGGGGAACCGGGGAGCTGTTTTTT; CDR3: CASSLKGGGTGELFF
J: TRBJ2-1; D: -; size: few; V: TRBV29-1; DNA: TGCAGCGTTGAAGTTGTAGATTTTGAGCAGTTCTTC; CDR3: CSVEVVDFEQFF
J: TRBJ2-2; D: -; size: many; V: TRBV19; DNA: TGTGCCAGTAAAGACACCGACAACACCGGGGAGCTGTTTTTT; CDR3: CASKDTDNTGELFF
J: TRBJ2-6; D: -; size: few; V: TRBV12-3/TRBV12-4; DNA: TGTGCCAGCAGTTTTGGCTCTGGGGCCAACGTCCTGACTTTC; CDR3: CASSFGSGANVLTF
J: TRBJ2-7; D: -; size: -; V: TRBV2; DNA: TGTGCCAGCAGAGAAAAAGCCTACGAGCAGTACTTC; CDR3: CASREKAYEQYF
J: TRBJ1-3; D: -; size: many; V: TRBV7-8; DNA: TGTGCCAGCAGCTCCCCGGCAAATGCAGGAAACACCATATATTTT; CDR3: CASSSPANAGNTIYF
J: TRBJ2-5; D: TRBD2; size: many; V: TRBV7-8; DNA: TGTGCCAGCAGCTTACGAGCGGGGGAGTCAGAGACCCAGTACTTC; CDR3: CASSLRAGESETQYF
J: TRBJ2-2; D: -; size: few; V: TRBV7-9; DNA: TGTGCCAGCACCTCCCTGTCCGGGGAGCTGTTTTTT; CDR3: CASTSLSGELFF
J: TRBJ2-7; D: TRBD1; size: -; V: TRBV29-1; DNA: TGCAGCGCGACAGGGGCGGGCTACGAGCAGTACTTC; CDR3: CSATGAGYEQYF
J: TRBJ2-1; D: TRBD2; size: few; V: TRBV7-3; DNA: TGTGCCAGCAGCCCAAGCGGGGGCCCTACCTACAATGAGCAGTTCTTC; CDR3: CASSPSGGPTYNEQFF
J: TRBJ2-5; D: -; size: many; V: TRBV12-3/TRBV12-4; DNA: TGTGCCAGCAGTTTTAGCGTCAGGGGTGAGCAAGAGACCCAGTACTTC; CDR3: CASSFSVRGEQETQYF
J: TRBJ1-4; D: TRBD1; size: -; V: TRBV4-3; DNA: TGCGCCAGCAGCCAAGATCCGGCAGGGGGCTATGAAAAACTGTTTTTT; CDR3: CASSQDPAGGYEKLFF
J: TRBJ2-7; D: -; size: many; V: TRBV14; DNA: TGTGCCAGCAGCCAACTGGGGTCCTACGAGCAGTACTTC; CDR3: CASSQLGSYEQYF
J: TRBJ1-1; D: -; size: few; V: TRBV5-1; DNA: TGCGCCAGCACCCCGGACAGTATGAACACTGAAGCTTTCTTT; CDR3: CASTPDSMNTEAFF
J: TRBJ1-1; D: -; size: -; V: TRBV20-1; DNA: TGCAGTGCTTCCCCGGACAGTCATGATTATTACACTGAAGCTTTCTTT; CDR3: CSASPDSHDYYTEAFF
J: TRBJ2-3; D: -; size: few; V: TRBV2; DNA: TGTGCCAGCATTCAAGGGTTTAGCACAGATACGCAGTATTTT; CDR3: CASIQGFSTDTQYF
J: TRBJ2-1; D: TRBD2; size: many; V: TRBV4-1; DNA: TGCGCCAGCAGCCGGACTCTAGCGGGGGGATTGGATGAGCAGTTCTTC; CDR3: CASSRTLAGGLDEQFF
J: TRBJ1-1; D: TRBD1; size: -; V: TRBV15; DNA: TGTGCCACCAGCAGAGACGGGACAGGGGCTTCTAACACTGAAGCTTTCTTT; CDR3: CATSRDGTGASNTEAFF
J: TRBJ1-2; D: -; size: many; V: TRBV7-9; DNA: TGTGCCAGCAGCTTCGGAGGGGACGGCTATGGCTACACCTTC; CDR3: CASSFGGDGYGYTF
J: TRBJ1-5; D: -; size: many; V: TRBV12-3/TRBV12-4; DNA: TGTGCCAGCAGTCCAGGGCGGACTGGAGATCAGCCCCAGCATTTT; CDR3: CASSPGRTGDQPQHF
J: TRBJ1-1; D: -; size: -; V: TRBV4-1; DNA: TGCGCCAGCAGCCAATCCTCCGGGGCCTACACTGAAGCTTTCTTT; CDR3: CASSQSSGAYTEAFF
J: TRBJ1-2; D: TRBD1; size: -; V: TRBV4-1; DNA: TGCGCCAGCAGCCAAGTGCCGGGACAGAACTATGGCTACACCTTC; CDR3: CASSQVPGQNYGYTF
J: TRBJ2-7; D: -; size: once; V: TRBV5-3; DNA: TGTGCCAGCAGCTTGGGTTTTGTGGGTTACGAGCAGTACTTC; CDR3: CASSLGFVGYEQYF
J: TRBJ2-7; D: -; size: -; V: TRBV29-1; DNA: TGCAGCGTTCGGGACGATGCCTACGAGCAGTACTTC; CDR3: CSVRDDAYEQYF
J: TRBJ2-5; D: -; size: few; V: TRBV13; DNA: TGTGCCAGCAGCCTTAGATTGAGGGAGACCCAGTACTTC; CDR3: CASSLRLRETQYF
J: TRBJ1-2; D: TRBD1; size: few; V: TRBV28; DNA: TGTGCCAGCAAACCCGTACGACAGGGGGTGTACCCTCATGGCTACACCTTC; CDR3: CASKPVRQGVYPHGYTF
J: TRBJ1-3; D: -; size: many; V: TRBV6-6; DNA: TGTGCCAGCAGTTACTCGTTACTCCTGATCGTTGACACCTCTGGAAACACCATATATTTT; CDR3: CASSYSLLLIVDTSGNTIYF
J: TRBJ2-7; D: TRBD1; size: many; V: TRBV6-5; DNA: TGTGCCAGCAGGAGGGCAGGGGGCAAATACGAGCAGTACTTC; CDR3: CASRRAGGKYEQYF
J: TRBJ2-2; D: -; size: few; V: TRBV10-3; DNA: TGTGCCGCCCCGTTACTCCCCGGTGAGCCGAACACCGGGGAGCTGTTTTTT; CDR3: CAAPLLPGEPNTGELFF
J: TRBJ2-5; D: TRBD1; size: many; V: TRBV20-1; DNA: TGCAGTGGTTGGACAGGGTCTGCCCGAGAGACCCAGTACTTC; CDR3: CSGWTGSARETQYF
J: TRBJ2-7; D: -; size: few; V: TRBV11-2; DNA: TGTGCCAGCAGCTTCGCGTGGGAGCAGTACTTC; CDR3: CASSFAWEQYF
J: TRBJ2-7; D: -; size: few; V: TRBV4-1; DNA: TGCGCCAGCAGCCAAGGGGCAGGGTTGGACGAGCAGTACTTC; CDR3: CASSQGAGLDEQYF
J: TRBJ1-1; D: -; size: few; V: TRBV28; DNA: TGTGCCAGCAGTTCTAGGGATGTTGGGAGCACTGAAGCTTTCTTT; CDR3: CASSSRDVGSTEAFF
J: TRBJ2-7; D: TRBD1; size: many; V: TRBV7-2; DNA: TGTGCCAGCAGAACCCCGGGACAGGACTCCTACGAGCAGTACTTC; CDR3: CASRTPGQDSYEQYF
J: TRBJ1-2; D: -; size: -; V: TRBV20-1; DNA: TGCAGTGCTAGGGGTTACCGGAACCCTAACTATGGCTACACCTTC; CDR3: CSARGYRNPNYGYTF
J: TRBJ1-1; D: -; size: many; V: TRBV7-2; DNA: TGTGCCAGCAGCTTTAGTTTCCCGAACACTGAAGCTTTCTTT; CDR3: CASSFSFPNTEAFF